This entry lists 27 T cell receptor beta chains sequenced from one sample in a study of T cell repertoires in cytomegalovirus infection. These receptors lack a known antigen. TCRdb re-derived calls from the reads in MiXCR, one entry per CDR3 protein. Of hundreds of thousands of distinct CDR3 sequences listed, around 30% are singletons. The starting material was cultured PBMCs, obtained from culture after CMV antigen stimulation. These receptors were taken from a human donor in good health (CMV status not recorded). Some clones in this sample may be carry-over from other donors' samples.

This clonotype was observed a handful of times. The rearrangement uses TRBV7-2 and TRBJ1-2, with D unresolved. The CDR3 has 15 residues. From germline, CDR1 is SGHTA and CDR2 FQGNSA. Trimming took 0 bases from V and 5 from J, leaving 13 bases between them. The CDR3 sequence is CASSLAFSSGYGYTF. In DNA form, the CDR3 reads TGTGCCAGCAGCTTAGCATTCAGCTCTGGGTATGGCTACACCTTC.

This clonotype was seen only a few times. V usage is TRBV11-2 and J usage is TRBJ2-6; no reliable D call. CDR1 and CDR2 (germline): SGHAT, FQNNGV. The CDR3 length is 13 residues. The ends were cut back, 6 bases at V and 11 bases at J, with 14 bases in the middle. The CDR3 is CASRPGVNHVLTF. The CDR3 nucleotides are TGTGCCAGCAGGCCCGGTGTGAACCACGTCCTGACTTTC.

The chain combines TRBV3-1 with TRBJ2-1; TRBD2 aligns across 7 bases. V dropped 4 bases and J dropped 9; count of bases not matched to a gene: 6. The CDR3 extends over 13 amino acids. The germline V gene has CDR1 LGHDT and CDR2 YNNKEL (reference sequence). The DNA for the CDR3 is TGTGCCAGCAGCCTTTCACCGGGGGGTGAGCAGTTCTTC. Translated: CASSLSPGGEQFF.

This rearrangement joins TRBV25-1 to TRBJ2-5; 10 positions agree with TRBD2. This CDR3 is built from 13 residues. Trimming removed 10 bases from V and 4 bases from J; junction bases left unmatched: 6. From germline, CDR1 is MGHDK and CDR2 SYGVNS. CDR3 DNA: TGTGCCACAGCCCTAGCGGGAGTAGAGACCCAGTACTTC. It specifies CATALAGVETQYF.

The chain combines TRBV12-5 with TRBJ1-5, with D possibly matching TRBD1 (5 bases). From germline, CDR1 is LGHNT and CDR2 FRNRAP. The V and J ends lost 6 bases and 1 base respectively, with 10 bases between them. This CDR3 contains 14 residues. The CDR3 spells CASGQGGSNQPQHF. In nucleotides, the CDR3 is TGTGCTAGTGGGCAGGGCGGCAGCAATCAGCCCCAGCATTTT.

The table lists this clonotype with a few counts. This chain joins TRBV7-2 and TRBJ1-2, with TRBD1 as a possible D gene (5 bases). V was shortened by 4 bases and J by 4 bases, with 16 bases between the two germline ends. In germline, CDR1 is SGHTA, CDR2 FQGNSA. This CDR3 spans 15 amino acids. The CDR3 nucleotides read TGTGCCAGCAGCTCAGAGGGACTTACCTCCTATGGCTACACCTTC. Translation: CASSSEGLTSYGYTF.

This clonotype appeared once. The rearrangement links TRBV19 to TRBJ2-2; TRBD2 agrees at 8 bases. CDR1 LNHDA and CDR2 SQIVND come from the germline V gene (reference sequence). Unmatched junction bases numbered 5, after V lost 3 bases and J lost 5 bases. The length of the CDR3 is 15 residues. Here the CDR3 DNA reads TGTGCCAGTAGTATCCGGGAGGGCCTAACCGGGGAGCTGTTTTTT. The encoded protein is CASSIREGLTGELFF. Combining the CDR3 with reference TRBV19 and TRBJ2-2 gives the whole variable domain DGGITQSPKYLFRKEGQNVTLSCEQNLNHDAMYWYRQDPGQGLRLIYYSQIVNDFQKGDIAEGYSVSREKKESFPLTVTSAQKNPTAFYLCASSIREGLTGELFFGEGSRLTVL.

This clonotype was observed a handful of times. The J gene is TRBJ2-4, the V gene TRBV6-5; D is possibly TRBD2 (6 bases). Trimming left V 0 bases short and J 7 bases short, with 19 bases between. The germline V gene encodes CDR1 MNHEY and CDR2 SVGAGI. The CDR3 has 17 residues. In nucleotides, the CDR3 is TGTGCCAGCAGTTACTCTTCTGTGCCCGGGAGTGTGAACATTCAGTACTTC. Protein: CASSYSSVPGSVNIQYF.

This clonotype was observed at least ten times. Sequence at one end of the junction differs from germline and may be a read error. The CDR3, as DNA: TGTGCCAGCTCCCAGGGAGGGCAAGAGACCCAGTACTTC. It is translated as CASSQGGQETQYF. The rearrangement joins TRBV4-3 to TRBJ2-5, with 7 nucleotides matching TRBD2. CDR1 LGHNA and CDR2 YSLEER come from the germline V gene. This CDR3 region has 13 residues.

This clonotype was observed a few times. The CDR3 DNA reads TGTGCCAGCAGCTTAGCGGGGGGCAGGGGACACCTCTATGGCTACACCTTC. Protein product: CASSLAGGRGHLYGYTF. This rearrangement joins TRBV7-9 to TRBJ1-2; tentatively, D is TRBD1 (6 bases). V lost 0 bases and J lost 4, with 18 bases in between. The CDR3 is 17 amino acids. The germline V gene encodes CDR1 SEHNR and CDR2 FQNEAQ (reference sequence).

This chain joins TRBV19 and TRBJ2-7; D is possibly TRBD1 (6 bases). The CDR3 totals 15 residues. V was shortened by 4 bases and J by 5 bases, with 18 bases between the two germline ends. Germline values: CDR1 LNHDA, CDR2 SQIVND (reference sequence). CDR3 loop: CASSTQDSWGDEQYF. CDR3 sequence (DNA): TGTGCCAGTAGTACCCAGGACAGTTGGGGCGACGAGCAGTACTTC.

This clonotype was seen a handful of times. This rearrangement joins TRBV10-3 to TRBJ1-5; tentative D call: TRBD1 (5 bases). This CDR3 is built from 15 residues. Germline-derived CDR1 and CDR2 are ENHRY and SYGVKD. V was clipped by 10 bases and J by 1 base, with 17 bases between them. Here the CDR3 DNA reads TGTGCCACGATCACTGGGACGGACAGCAATCAGCCCCAGCATTTT. It specifies CATITGTDSNQPQHF.

The chain employs TRBV27 and TRBJ2-2; perhaps TRBD2 as D (6 bases). This CDR3 has 16 amino acids. V was clipped by 4 bases and J by 5 bases, with 17 bases between them. Per germline, CDR1 MNHEY and CDR2 SMNVEV (reference sequence). CDR3: CASSYLVFSGTGELFF. The CDR3 bases are TGTGCCAGCAGTTATTTGGTTTTTAGCGGTACCGGGGAGCTGTTTTTT.

The chain joins TRBV2 to TRBJ2-6; 12 bases align to TRBD1. The CDR3 spans 20 residues. Germline loops: CDR1 SNHLY, CDR2 FYNNEI. V lost 6 bases, J lost 2 bases, and 14 bases stayed unmatched. Here the CDR3 reads CASRESTPGQGATGANVLTF. In nucleotides, the CDR3 is TGTGCCAGCAGAGAGAGCACCCCGGGACAGGGGGCAACTGGGGCCAACGTCCTGACTTTC.

This clonotype showed up just a few times. This chain connects TRBV7-2 to TRBJ2-7; D gene ambiguous. Germline V gene lookup returns CDR1 SGHTA and CDR2 FQGNSA. V lost 1 base and J 0 bases, leaving 13 bases between the germline ends. This CDR3 is built from 16 residues. The CDR3 here is CASSLGAQLSSYEQYF. The DNA for the CDR3 is TGTGCCAGCAGCTTAGGGGCACAGCTATCCTCCTACGAGCAGTACTTC.

The chain is built from TRBV7-9 and TRBJ1-1; the match to TRBD1 covers 11 bases. V dropped 5 bases and J dropped 3; count of bases not matched to a gene: 8. CDR3 size: 16 residues. The germline CDR1 and CDR2 sequences are SEHNR and FQNEAQ (reference sequence). The CDR3 DNA reads as TGTGCCAGCAGCGTTGTCCCGGGACAGGGGGACACTGAAGCTTTCTTT. This encodes CASSVVPGQGDTEAFF.

V is TRBV5-4 and J is TRBJ2-2; D gene ambiguous. The CDR3 covers 15 residues. Trimming removed 0 bases from V and 4 bases from J, with 10 bases in between. In germline, CDR1 is SGHNT, CDR2 YYREEE (reference sequence). The CDR3 reads CASSLDLRSTGELFF. Here the CDR3 DNA reads TGTGCCAGCAGCTTGGACCTAAGGAGCACCGGGGAGCTGTTTTTT.

The chain links TRBV6-6 to TRBJ2-5, with D unresolved. This CDR3 region has 14 residues. Germline lookup yields CDR1 MNHNY and CDR2 SVGAGI (reference sequence). The ends were cut back, 6 bases at V and 1 base at J, with 12 bases in the middle. CDR3 nucleotide sequence: TGTGCCAGCAGCCCCACACGGTTCCAAGAGACCCAGTACTTC. Translation gives CASSPTRFQETQYF.

The CDR3 protein is CASRHLGLGMYF. DNA for the CDR3: TGTGCCAGCCGGCATCTGGGACTAGGCATGTATTTT. V gene TRBV6-2 or TRBV6-3 combines with J gene TRBJ2-3; 8 positions agree with TRBD2. Germline CDR1 and CDR2: MNHEY and SVGEGT. This CDR3 is 12 amino acids long. V lost 8 bases to trimming and J lost 14 bases; unmatched junction nucleotides: 12.

This clonotype was seen a handful of times. The rearrangement joins TRBV6-2 or TRBV6-3 to TRBJ1-1; TRBD1 is a possible D gene (6 bases). The CDR3 runs to 14 residues. Germline lookup yields CDR1 MNHEY and CDR2 SVGEGT. V lost 6 bases and J 1 base, leaving 12 bases between the germline ends. The CDR3 region is CASREQGWNTEAFF. CDR3 bases: TGTGCCAGCAGAGAACAGGGATGGAACACTGAAGCTTTCTTT.

A few counts support this clonotype. CDR3 protein: CASSLGQGAVEQYF. The CDR3 bases are TGTGCCAGTAGTCTAGGACAGGGGGCGGTCGAGCAGTACTTC. This sequence joins TRBV19 and TRBJ2-7, with 11 nucleotides matching TRBD1. Losses at the gene ends were 5 bases for V and 6 bases for J; bases not matched to a gene: 6. The CDR3 runs to 14 residues. Germline lookup yields CDR1 LNHDA and CDR2 SQIVND (reference sequence).

The chain uses TRBV14 and TRBJ1-1; D call uncertain. This CDR3 is built from 17 residues. V was shortened by 0 bases and J by 4 bases, with 18 bases between the two germline ends. Germline CDR1 and CDR2: SGHDN and FVKESK. CDR3 sequence: CASSQERMAGRFTEAFF. The CDR3 nucleotides are TGTGCCAGCAGCCAAGAGCGGATGGCAGGCAGGTTCACTGAAGCTTTCTTT.

This clonotype was picked up a small number of times. The CDR3 loop reads CASSIDLTETQYF. Here the CDR3 DNA reads TGTGCCAGTAGTATAGATTTGACAGAGACCCAGTACTTC. V usage is TRBV19 and J usage is TRBJ2-5; D gene unclear. Per the germline V gene, CDR1 is LNHDA and CDR2 is SQIVND (reference sequence). V was cut by 0 bases and J by 4 bases, with 6 bases left in between. The CDR3 consists of 13 residues.

This clonotype was seen a single time. The chain is built from TRBV28 and TRBJ1-6, with D uncertain. Germline V CDR1 and CDR2: MDHEN, SYDVKM. The CDR3 length is 16 residues. The V gene lost 6 bases and the J gene lost 0 bases, with 12 bases spanning the gap. The DNA of the CDR3 is TGTGCCAGCAGCCACACTACACCCTCCTATAATTCACCCCTCCACTTT. It specifies CASSHTTPSYNSPLHF.

The chain couples TRBV19 to TRBJ1-5; tentatively, D is TRBD1 (6 bases). The CDR3 sequence is 16 residues long. With 4 bases removed from V and 7 bases from J, the gap between germline ends came to 20 bases. CDR1 and CDR2 from the germline V gene are LNHDA and SQIVND (reference sequence). CDR3 sequence (DNA): TGTGCCAGTAGTAGAGGAACGACAGGTCAGAGGCAGCCCCAGCATTTT. Translating gives CASSRGTTGQRQPQHF.

This clonotype was detected a few times. V gene TRBV11-3 combines with J gene TRBJ2-3, with TRBD2 as a possible D gene (5 bases). Germline V gene lookup returns CDR1 SGHNT and CDR2 YENEEA. The CDR3 totals 13 residues. Trimming stripped 4 bases from V and 9 bases from J, with 14 bases between. The CDR3 is CASSSLAPGTQYF. As DNA, the CDR3 is TGTGCCAGCAGCTCTCTAGCCCCCGGCACGCAGTATTTT.

The V and J genes are TRBV5-6 and TRBJ1-5; D perhaps matches TRBD1 (5 bases). V was pared by 0 bases and J by 8 bases, with 12 bases between. The CDR3 extends over 14 amino acids. CDR1 is SGHDT, CDR2 YYEEEE, per germline. CDR3 coding DNA: TGTGCCAGCAGCTTGGGTGCAGGGATCAAGCCCCAGCATTTT. Translated: CASSLGAGIKPQHF.